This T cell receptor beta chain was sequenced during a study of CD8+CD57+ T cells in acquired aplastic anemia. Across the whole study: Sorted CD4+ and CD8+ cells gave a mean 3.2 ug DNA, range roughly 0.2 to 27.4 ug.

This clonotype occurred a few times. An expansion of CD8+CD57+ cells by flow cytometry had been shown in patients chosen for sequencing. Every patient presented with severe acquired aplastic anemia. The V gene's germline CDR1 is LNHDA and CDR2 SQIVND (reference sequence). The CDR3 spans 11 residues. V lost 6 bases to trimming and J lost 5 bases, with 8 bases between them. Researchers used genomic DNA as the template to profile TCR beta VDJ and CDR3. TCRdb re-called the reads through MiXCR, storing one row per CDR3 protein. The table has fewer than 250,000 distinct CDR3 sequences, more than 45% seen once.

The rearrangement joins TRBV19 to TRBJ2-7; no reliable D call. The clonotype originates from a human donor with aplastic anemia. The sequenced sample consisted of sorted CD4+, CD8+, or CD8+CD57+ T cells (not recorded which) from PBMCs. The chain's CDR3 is CASRGGDEQYF. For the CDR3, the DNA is TGTGCCAGTAGAGGCGGCGACGAGCAGTACTTC.